In its sample, the clone carrying this T cell receptor (beta chain) was seen a few times. Its antigen is unidentified. MiXCR, applied by TCRdb to the 5' RACE reads, yields one record per CDR3 protein. The sample contains 200,000 to 250,000 distinct CDR3 sequences, around 6.9% of which appear only once. The source of the sample is a study of identical twins. Findings of the study overall: The more abundant beta clonotypes in cord blood had fewer insertions, and memory repertoires did not show this. Zero-insertion analyses were open to partial confounding by invariant MAIT and iNKT cells. The same donors were not followed; conclusions instead depended on cross-sectional statistical analysis. Models predicted less out-of-frame TCR alpha sharing in monozygotic twins than was found.

The sample was also reused in another study, on yellow fever vaccine responses in identical twins.

The sequencing sample was made of memory (CD45RO+) T cells sorted from blood. The origin of this receptor is a young woman in good health.

CDR3: CSASVAEKAVNIQYF. As DNA, the CDR3 is TGCAGTGCTAGCGTGGCAGAAAAAGCGGTCAACATTCAGTACTTC. The chain has TRBV20-1 and TRBJ2-4, with D possibly being TRBD2 (5 bases). Trimming cost V 3 bases and J 7 bases, with 19 bases left between them. Germline V gives CDR1 DFQATT, CDR2 SNEGSKA (reference sequence). The CDR3 runs 15 residues.